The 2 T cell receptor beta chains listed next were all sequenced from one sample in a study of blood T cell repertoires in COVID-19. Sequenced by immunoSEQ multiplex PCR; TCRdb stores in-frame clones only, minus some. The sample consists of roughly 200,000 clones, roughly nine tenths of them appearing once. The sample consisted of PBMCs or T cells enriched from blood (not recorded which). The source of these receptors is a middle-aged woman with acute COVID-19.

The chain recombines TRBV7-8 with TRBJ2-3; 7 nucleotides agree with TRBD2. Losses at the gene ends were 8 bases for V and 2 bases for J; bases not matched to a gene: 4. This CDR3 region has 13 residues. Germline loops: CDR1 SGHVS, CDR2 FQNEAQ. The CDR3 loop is CASERGVTDTQYF. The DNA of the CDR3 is TGTGCCAGCGAACGGGGGGTCACAGATACGCAGTATTTT.

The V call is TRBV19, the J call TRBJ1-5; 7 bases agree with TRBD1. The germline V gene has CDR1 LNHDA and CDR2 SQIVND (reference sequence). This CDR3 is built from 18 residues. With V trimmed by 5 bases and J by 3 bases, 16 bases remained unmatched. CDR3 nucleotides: TGTGCCAGTAGTCGCTCCTCGACAGGGTGGGCGATCAATCAGCCCCAGCATTTT. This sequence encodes CASSRSSTGWAINQPQHF.